This passage covers 16 T cell receptor beta chains from one sample sequenced in a study of control samples from healthy donors and cancer patients. Measured with immunoSEQ multiplex PCR; TCRdb has only the in-frame clones, and not every one. Of 150,000 to 200,000 clones listed, 80% to 90% were seen once; the top ten hold more than 10%. Sequencing used blood. The origin of the receptors is a young man in good health.

The genes are TRBV15 and TRBJ2-7, with 7 bases fitting TRBD2. V was clipped by 0 bases and J by 2 bases; unmatched bases: 4. In germline, CDR1 is LNHNV, CDR2 YYDKDF (reference sequence). The CDR3 totals 15 residues. The CDR3 region has the DNA TGTGCCACCAGCAGAGATAAGCGGGGTCCCTACGAGCAGTACTTC. It is translated as CATSRDKRGPYEQYF.

The chain carries TRBV9 and TRBJ2-3, with 10 bases matching TRBD2. CDR3 length: 15 amino acids. Unmatched junction bases numbered 7, after V lost 5 bases and J lost 4 bases. From germline, CDR1 is SGDLS and CDR2 YYNGEE. The CDR3 DNA reads as TGTGCCAGCAGTCCAACTAGCGGGGTCCCAGATACGCAGTATTTT. Its protein product is CASSPTSGVPDTQYF.

This chain links TRBV5-5 with TRBJ1-3, with D perhaps matching TRBD1 (5 bases). CDR1 and CDR2 (germline): SGHKS, YYEKEE (reference sequence). V lost 5 bases to trimming and J lost 0 bases, with 9 bases between them. CDR3 size: 14 residues. Here the CDR3 reads CASRPQASGNTIYF. The CDR3 region has the DNA TGTGCCAGCAGGCCACAGGCCTCTGGAAACACCATATATTTT.

This chain links TRBV7-8 with TRBJ1-1, with unresolved D. CDR3 length equals 15 residues. V was pared by 8 bases and J by 0 bases, with 16 bases between. Germline V gene sequence: CDR1 SGHVS, CDR2 FQNEAQ. The CDR3 protein is CASPPAGGMNTEAFF. The CDR3 DNA is TGTGCCAGCCCCCCAGCCGGAGGGATGAACACTGAAGCTTTCTTT.

V usage is TRBV25-1 and J usage is TRBJ2-1, with 7 bases that match TRBD2. CDR3 length: 15 amino acids. The V gene end was trimmed by 6 bases and the J gene end by 4 bases; junction bases not matched to a gene: 9. The germline CDR1 and CDR2 sequences are MGHDK and SYGVNS. CDR3 protein: CASRRAGVQYNEQFF. CDR3 bases: TGTGCCAGCAGAAGGGCGGGAGTACAGTACAATGAGCAGTTCTTC.

Only one count was recorded for this clone. The rearrangement links TRBV5-4 to TRBJ2-2; 7 positions agree with TRBD1. Germline assignment: CDR1 SGHNT and CDR2 YYREEE (reference sequence). With V trimmed by 0 bases and J by 6 bases, 5 bases remained unmatched. The CDR3 has 15 residues. CDR3 nucleotides: TGTGCCAGCAGCTTGGAACTAGGGGGCCCCGGGGAGCTGTTTTTT. This gives the protein CASSLELGGPGELFF.

V and J are TRBV12-3 or TRBV12-4 and TRBJ1-5; unclear D gene. The CDR3 totals 12 residues. V dropped 6 bases and J dropped 6 bases, with 9 bases sitting between them. CDR3 DNA: TGTGCCAGCAGGGAGAATTTTCAGCCCCAGCATTTT. Amino acid sequence: CASRENFQPQHF.

The chain recombines TRBV6-5 with TRBJ2-7; D gene ambiguous. The length of the CDR3 is 14 residues. Per the germline V gene, CDR1 is MNHEY and CDR2 is SVGAGI. V was cut by 5 bases and J by 5 bases, with 16 bases left in between. The CDR3 reads CASSTSPQLNEQYF. DNA of the CDR3: TGTGCCAGCAGTACCAGTCCTCAACTGAACGAGCAGTACTTC.

The V gene is TRBV7-2, the J gene TRBJ1-2; D gene uncertain. In germline, CDR1 is SGHTA, CDR2 FQGNSA. This CDR3 region has 12 residues. Trimming stripped 2 bases from V and 8 bases from J, with 9 bases between. The CDR3 DNA follows: TGTGCCAGCAGCTTATCCCTGAGGGGCTACACCTTC. It is translated as CASSLSLRGYTF. The full variable domain, with the rest looked up from reference TRBV7-2 and TRBJ1-2, is GAGVSQSPSNKVTEKGKDVELRCDPISGHTALYWYRQSLGQGLEFLIYFQGNSAPDKSGLPSDRFSAERTGGSVSTLTIQRTQQEDSAVYLCASSLSLRGYTFGSGTRLTVV.

This clone is judged medium-sized (0.01 to 0.1%). The chain is built from TRBV2 and TRBJ1-2; D might be TRBD1 (6 bases). The CDR3 is 12 amino acids. Germline V gene sequence: CDR1 SNHLY, CDR2 FYNNEI. Between the trimmed V and J ends, which lost 7 bases and 8 bases, there was a span of 14 bases. In DNA form, the CDR3 reads TGTGCCAGCACCCGAGAGGGGGACGGCTACACCTTC. Protein: CASTREGDGYTF.

This clone was seen only once. The genes are TRBV5-1 and TRBJ2-7; D is unresolved. Trimming stripped 3 bases from V and 4 bases from J, with 5 bases between. The CDR3 is made up of 11 amino acids. Germline-derived CDR1 and CDR2 are SGHRS and YFSETQ. CDR3 amino acids: CASSSYYEQYF. The CDR3 DNA is TGCGCCAGCAGCTCCTATTACGAGCAGTACTTC.

This clone appeared a few times. V and J are TRBV6-1 and TRBJ1-5; D call uncertain. This CDR3 region has 18 residues. V lost 4 bases and J lost 0, with 19 bases in between. Germline CDR1 MNHNS, CDR2 SASEGT. This CDR3 is CASSGKLSELYSNQPQHF. The CDR3 nucleotides are TGTGCCAGCAGTGGCAAATTATCTGAGCTTTATAGCAATCAGCCCCAGCATTTT.

The V and J genes are TRBV4-1 and TRBJ2-7; D remains ambiguous. Trimming shortened V by 6 bases and J by 4 bases, and 16 bases separated the two germline ends. Germline V gene data show CDR1 as MGHRA and CDR2 as YSYEKL. The CDR3 length is 14 residues. CDR3: CASSPEASWYEQYF. Here the CDR3 DNA reads TGCGCCAGCAGTCCCGAGGCTAGTTGGTACGAGCAGTACTTC.

V and J are TRBV7-6 and TRBJ1-5; 8 positions match TRBD1. The J segment lost 6 bases and the V segment lost 1 base, leaving 11 bases of the junction unmatched. The CDR3 is 17 residues long. Germline loops: CDR1 SGHVS, CDR2 FNYEAQ. The CDR3 region is CASSLVFTGGVRQPQHF. CDR3 sequence (DNA): TGTGCCAGCAGCTTAGTTTTTACAGGGGGTGTTCGTCAGCCCCAGCATTTT.

This chain uses TRBV9 with TRBJ1-1, with D uncertain. From germline, CDR1 is SGDLS and CDR2 YYNGEE. The CDR3 covers 14 residues. V lost 0 bases and J lost 4, with 10 bases in between. The CDR3: CASSVGPVGTEAFF. Written as DNA, the CDR3 is TGTGCCAGCAGCGTAGGACCGGTGGGCACTGAAGCTTTCTTT.

The V gene is TRBV30, the J gene TRBJ2-1; no reliable D call. The CDR3 loop spans 11 amino acids. The germline gives CDR1 GTSNPN, CDR2 SVGIG (reference sequence). V dropped 4 bases and J dropped 7 bases, with 8 bases sitting between them. The CDR3 DNA follows: TGTGCCTGGACTCAATCGAATGAGCAGTTCTTC. This sequence encodes CAWTQSNEQFF.